This T cell receptor (beta chain) was identified during a study of blood T cell repertoires in COVID-19. Sequencing was performed with immunoSEQ multiplex PCR; in TCRdb, only in-frame clones are kept and a portion is missing. The table records some 200,000 clones, 65% to 90% of them present only once. Germline loops: CDR1 LNHDA, CDR2 SQIVND (reference sequence). The ends were cut back, 9 bases at V and 9 bases at J, with 6 bases in the middle. The CDR3 is 9 amino acids. What was sequenced was peripheral blood. The genes are TRBV19 and TRBJ1-5; D gene unclear. The sequence derives from a man older than 75 with acute or convalescent COVID-19. The CDR3, as DNA: TGTGCCAGCCCTAGGCCCCAGCATTTT. Translated, it gives CASPRPQHF.